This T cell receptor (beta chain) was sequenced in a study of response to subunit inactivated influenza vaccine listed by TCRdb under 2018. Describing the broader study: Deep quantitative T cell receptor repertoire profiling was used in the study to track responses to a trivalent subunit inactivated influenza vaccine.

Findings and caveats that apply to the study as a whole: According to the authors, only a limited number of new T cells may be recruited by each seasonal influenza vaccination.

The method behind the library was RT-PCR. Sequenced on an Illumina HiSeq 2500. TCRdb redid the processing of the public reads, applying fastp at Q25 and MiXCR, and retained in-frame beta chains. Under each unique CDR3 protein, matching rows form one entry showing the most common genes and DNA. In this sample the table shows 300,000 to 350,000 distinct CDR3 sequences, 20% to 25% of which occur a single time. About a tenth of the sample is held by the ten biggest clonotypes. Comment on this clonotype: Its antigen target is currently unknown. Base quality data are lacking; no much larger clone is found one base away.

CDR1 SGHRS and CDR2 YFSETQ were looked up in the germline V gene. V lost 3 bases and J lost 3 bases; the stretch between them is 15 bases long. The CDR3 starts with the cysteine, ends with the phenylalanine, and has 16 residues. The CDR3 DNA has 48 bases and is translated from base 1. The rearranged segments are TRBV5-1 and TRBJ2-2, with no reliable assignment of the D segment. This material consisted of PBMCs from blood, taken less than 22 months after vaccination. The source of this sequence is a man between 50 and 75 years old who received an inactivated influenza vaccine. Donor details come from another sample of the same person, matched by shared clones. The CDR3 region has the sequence CASSYDHPGYTGELFF. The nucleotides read TGCGCCAGCAGCTACGACCACCCTGGTTACACCGGGGAGCTGTTTTTT.